These 15 T cell receptor beta chains were sequenced from one sample in a study of blood T cell repertoires in COVID-19. Data came from immunoSEQ multiplex PCR; TCRdb stores just in-frame clones and leaves some out. The sample has 100,000 to 150,000 clones, more than 65% seen once. The specimen sequenced was peripheral blood. These receptor sequences come from a human donor in a cohort sampled during active COVID-19.

V is TRBV6-5 and J is TRBJ2-7, with D perhaps matching TRBD1 (5 bases). The CDR3 spans 14 residues. Trimming cost V 8 bases and J 1 base, with 15 bases left between them. Germline values: CDR1 MNHEY, CDR2 SVGAGI. The CDR3 DNA sequence: TGTGCCAGCCAGGAGCAGGGAAGGTCCTACGAGCAGTACTTC. Protein sequence: CASQEQGRSYEQYF.

The chain combines TRBV30 with TRBJ2-7; TRBD2 is a possible D gene (6 bases). The CDR3 contains 15 residues. Germline CDR1 reads GTSNPN; CDR2 reads SVGIG (reference sequence). V shed 0 bases and J shed 2 bases, with 14 bases lying between them. The CDR3: CAWSVPGRTTYEQYF. CDR3 DNA: TGTGCCTGGAGTGTACCTGGACGGACTACCTACGAGCAGTACTTC. Looking up the rest from reference TRBV30 and TRBJ2-7 gives the full variable domain: SQTIHQWPATLVQPVGSPLSLECTVEGTSNPNLYWYRQAAGRGLQLLFYSVGIGQISSEVPQNLSASRPQDRQFILSSKKLLLSDSGFYLCAWSVPGRTTYEQYFGPGTRLTVT.

The chain recombines TRBV19 with TRBJ1-1, with a weak D call TRBD1 (5 bases). Germline V lookup: CDR1 LNHDA, CDR2 SQIVND (reference sequence). There are 14 residues in the CDR3. The V and J ends lost 8 bases and 2 bases respectively, with 15 bases between them. For the CDR3, the DNA is TGTGCCAGTGAGAAGGGGTCTCCAAACACTGAAGCTTTCTTT. Amino acids: CASEKGSPNTEAFF.

The chain employs TRBV7-6 and TRBJ2-5, with a weak D call TRBD2 (5 bases). Germline V lookup: CDR1 SGHVS, CDR2 FNYEAQ. Trimming cost V 0 bases and J 7 bases, with 15 bases left between them. There are 15 residues in the CDR3. The CDR3 here is CASSLAAPPEGTQYF. The DNA of the CDR3 is TGTGCCAGCAGCTTAGCGGCTCCGCCCGAGGGGACCCAGTACTTC.

V is TRBV7-2 and J is TRBJ2-7; tentative D call: TRBD2 (5 bases). From germline, CDR1 is SGHTA and CDR2 FQGNSA. V was cut by 5 bases and J by 2 bases, with 10 bases left in between. There are 13 residues in the CDR3. The CDR3 DNA sequence: TGTGCCAGCAGCCAAGCGGCCGCCTACGAGCAGTACTTC. Translated, it gives CASSQAAAYEQYF. The full variable domain, with the rest looked up from reference TRBV7-2 and TRBJ2-7, is GAGVSQSPSNKVTEKGKDVELRCDPISGHTALYWYRQSLGQGLEFLIYFQGNSAPDKSGLPSDRFSAERTGGSVSTLTIQRTQQEDSAVYLCASSQAAAYEQYFGPGTRLTVT.

This clone came up a few times. Germline is not matched at one junction end, which may reflect a read error. V usage is TRBV7-2 and J usage is TRBJ2-2; TRBD2 is a possible D gene (5 bases). The V gene's germline CDR1 is SGHTA and CDR2 FQGNSA. The CDR3 is 15 amino acids. CDR3 nucleotide sequence: TGTGCCAGCAGCATAGCGCGGGTAACCACCGGGGAGCTGTTTTTT. It translates to CASSIARVTTGELFF.

V usage is TRBV7-9 and J usage is TRBJ1-6; TRBD1 is a possible D gene (6 bases). CDR3 length: 15 amino acids. Trimming stripped 6 bases from V and 4 bases from J, with 13 bases between. In germline, CDR1 is SEHNR, CDR2 FQNEAQ (reference sequence). CDR3 bases: TGTGCCAGCAGTCAGATGGACAGTTATAATTCACCCCTCCACTTT. As protein: CASSQMDSYNSPLHF.

The CDR3 sequence: CASSLHTGNYGYTF. For the CDR3, the DNA is TGTGCCAGCAGTCTCCACACCGGGAACTATGGCTACACCTTC. The V call is TRBV28, the J call TRBJ1-2, with D unresolved. The ends were cut back, 5 bases at V and 2 bases at J, with 12 bases in the middle. The CDR3 has 14 amino acids. The germline gives CDR1 MDHEN, CDR2 SYDVKM.

The chain employs TRBV28 and TRBJ2-3; 8 bases match TRBD2. CDR1 is MDHEN and CDR2 is SYDVKM in the germline V gene. V lost 5 bases, J lost 0 bases, and 7 bases stayed unmatched. The CDR3 contains 16 residues. The CDR3 spells CASSPGLAASTDTQYF. DNA for the CDR3: TGTGCCAGCAGTCCAGGACTAGCAGCTAGCACAGATACGCAGTATTTT.

The chain joins TRBV20-1 to TRBJ2-3; 10 bases line up with TRBD2. V lost 4 bases and J lost 3; bases outside the gene matches: 16. Germline CDR1 is DFQATT and CDR2 is SNEGSKA (reference sequence). The CDR3 covers 18 residues. The CDR3 is CSANDSGRRRGLTDTQYF. Here the CDR3 DNA reads TGCAGTGCTAATGATAGCGGGAGGCGGAGGGGCCTTACAGATACGCAGTATTTT.

As DNA, the CDR3 is TGTGCCAGCAGCGTCCTAGCGGACACCTACAATGAGCAGTTCTTC. The encoded protein is CASSVLADTYNEQFF. The chain has TRBV9 and TRBJ2-1; 7 positions match TRBD2. Germline lookup yields CDR1 SGDLS and CDR2 YYNGEE. The V segment lost 2 bases and the J segment 2 bases; nucleotides outside the gene matches: 4. This CDR3 comprises 15 residues.

The chain carries TRBV10-2 and TRBJ2-3; TRBD2 matches 7 bases. The V gene's germline CDR1 is WSHSY and CDR2 SAAADI. The trim removed 3 bases at V and 4 bases at J, leaving 1 base unmatched. This CDR3 spans 13 amino acids. CDR3 in amino acids: CASSEREADTQYF. The CDR3 coding sequence is TGCGCCAGCAGTGAACGGGAGGCAGATACGCAGTATTTT.

V is TRBV7-9 and J is TRBJ2-3; D is perhaps TRBD1 (5 bases). Germline CDR1 and CDR2: SEHNR and FQNEAQ (reference sequence). CDR3 size: 14 residues. The V end was cut by 3 bases, the J end by 2 bases, with 9 bases between. This CDR3 reads CASSFEQVTDTQYF. For the CDR3, the DNA is TGTGCCAGCAGCTTCGAACAGGTCACAGATACGCAGTATTTT. Together with reference TRBV7-9 and TRBJ2-3, the CDR3 gives the full variable domain: DTGVSQNPRHKITKRGQNVTFRCDPISEHNRLYWYRQTLGQGPEFLTYFQNEAQLEKSRLLSDRFSAERPKGSFSTLEIQRTEQGDSAMYLCASSFEQVTDTQYFGPGTRLTVL.

This clone showed up just a few times. The chain carries TRBV18 and TRBJ1-2, with D possibly being TRBD1 (5 bases). This CDR3 comprises 17 residues. Germline V gene sequence: CDR1 KGHSH, CDR2 LQKENI. V was cut by 6 bases and J by 8 bases, with 28 bases left in between. The CDR3 sequence is CASSGVQSGTGKRGYTF. The CDR3, as DNA: TGTGCCAGCTCCGGGGTCCAAAGCGGGACCGGGAAGAGAGGCTACACCTTC. Complete variable domain (other parts from reference TRBV18 and TRBJ1-2): NAGVMQNPRHLVRRRGQEARLRCSPMKGHSHVYWYRQLPEEGLKFMVYLQKENIIDESGMPKERFSAEFPKEGPSILRIQQVVRGDSAAYFCASSGVQSGTGKRGYTFGSGTRLTVV.

This chain uses TRBV6-5 with TRBJ1-3; TRBD1 agrees at 11 bases. The CDR3 is 15 residues long. V gave up 6 bases and J gave up 4 bases; unmatched junction bases: 5. CDR1 is MNHEY and CDR2 is SVGAGI in the germline V gene. For the CDR3, the DNA is TGTGCCAGCAGCCGGGACAGGGGGTCCGGAAACACCATATATTTT. It specifies CASSRDRGSGNTIYF.